The clone carrying this TCR beta chain has more than one count but fewer than ten. The antigen is not known. Per germline, CDR1 MGHRA and CDR2 YSYEKL. V dropped 1 base and J dropped 5 bases, with 8 bases sitting between them. This CDR3 is 13 amino acids long. These data come from a study of human T cells and chemical hapten exposure. Study-wide background: Each week of the roughly 24-week study, patients had diphenylcyclopropenone applied to the scalp. Broader study findings: Those TCRs sitting above 1 in 1000 frequency stayed the same with DPC sensitization.

The time point is: patch test 3, about 24 weeks after DPC sensitization. Treatment here: therapeutic diphenylcyclopropenone sensitization with weekly scalp DPC. MiXCR was run by TCRdb on the RACE reads, yielding one entry per CDR3 protein. Of about 170,000 distinct CDR3 sequences listed, 25% to 35% are singletons. The sequences come from whole blood, collected in connection with sensitization to the hapten diphenylcyclopropenone (DPC). This chain joins TRBV4-1 and TRBJ2-5; D not resolved. This receptor was taken from a woman aged 18-29 years with alopecia areata. Some clones in this sample may be carry-over from other donors' samples. This CDR3 is CASSQVGHETQYF. Written as DNA, the CDR3 is TGCGCCAGCAGCCAAGTGGGCCACGAGACCCAGTACTTC.